This T cell receptor (beta chain) was captured in a study of cytomegalovirus exposure and HLA in healthy donors. With 1 base clipped from V and 3 bases from J, the junction kept 4 bases outside the gene matches. The CDR3 spans 15 residues. Per germline, CDR1 SGDLS and CDR2 YYNGEE. Vbeta (60) and Jbeta (13) primers were used in the PCR. Libraries were prepared by immunoSEQ multiplex PCR; TCRdb keeps only in-frame clonotypes and omits some of them. The profile shows about 140,000 clones, roughly four fifths of them singletons. The chain uses TRBV9 and TRBJ1-5; 7 bases line up with TRBD1. This TCR was sampled from a woman between 40 and 55 years old in good health and CMV-seronegative. The sample comprised PBMCs. The CDR3 region has the DNA TGTGCCAGCAGCGTAACAGGGGCTCACAATCAGCCCCAGCATTTT. Its translation is CASSVTGAHNQPQHF.